A selection of T cell receptor beta chains follows, all from one sample in a study of graft-versus-host responses after intestinal transplantation. No antigens are known for them. The protocol was immunoSEQ multiplex PCR, while the TCRdb copy is restricted to in-frame clones and leaves out a portion. The sample holds about 93,000 clones, roughly 80% seen once. Source: unstimulated CD4+ T cells sorted from spleen or lymph node cells, taken before intestinal transplant. These receptors were collected from a human donor who received an intestinal transplant. The CDR3 runs from the conserved cysteine through the conserved F or W. The order of the fields is V gene, CDR3 protein.

v_call: TRBV10-3; cdr3_aa: CAIKRQPNTEAFF
v_call: TRBV5-1; cdr3_aa: CASSLEGSGETQYF
v_call: TRBV6-6; cdr3_aa: CASSYLQETQYF
v_call: TRBV5-1; cdr3_aa: CASSPGTHPVEETQYF
v_call: TRBV9; cdr3_aa: CASSPRDRSYNEQFF
v_call: TRBV5-4; cdr3_aa: CASSPYPPLGGQAGELFF
v_call: TRBV25-1; cdr3_aa: CASRNRGDTEAFF
v_call: TRBV10-3; cdr3_aa: CAARQGGDEKLFF
v_call: TRBV28; cdr3_aa: CASSPPLGVAFF
v_call: TRBV5-6; cdr3_aa: CASSVTGGWTGELFF
v_call: TRBV13; cdr3_aa: CASSLDSSSGNTIYF
v_call: TRBV4-1; cdr3_aa: CASSQGVSRGPLSNQPQHF
v_call: TRBV13; cdr3_aa: CASSLVAWTGQPEAFF
v_call: TRBV29-1; cdr3_aa: CSARRGSLEAFF
v_call: TRBV5-1; cdr3_aa: CASSLGDAEREQYF
v_call: TRBV5-1; cdr3_aa: CASSTGLAGHTDTQYF
v_call: TRBV7-3; cdr3_aa: CASSPSSGAEQYF
v_call: TRBV11-2; cdr3_aa: CASSTLQGYNSPLHF
v_call: TRBV4-2; cdr3_aa: CASSQVLRDRGAKLFF
v_call: TRBV5-1; cdr3_aa: CASSGLEGEGNTIYF
v_call: TRBV2; cdr3_aa: CASSPRDSEEQPQHF
v_call: TRBV6-5; cdr3_aa: CASSLRWSAGNTIYF
v_call: TRBV28; cdr3_aa: CASEVQGTETQYF
v_call: TRBV5-1; cdr3_aa: CASSLGLSGYEQFF
v_call: TRBV27; cdr3_aa: CASSLSATGSYEQYF
v_call: TRBV28; cdr3_aa: CASSSSGPSGGYEQYF
v_call: TRBV7-9; cdr3_aa: CASSPPGRSTEAFF
v_call: TRBV4-1; cdr3_aa: CASRRRDRGFYEQYF
v_call: TRBV6-1; cdr3_aa: CASSEQGIRQQPQHF
v_call: TRBV5-1; cdr3_aa: CASSSGLDLDTQYF
v_call: TRBV5-5; cdr3_aa: CASSYRDYEQYF
v_call: TRBV27; cdr3_aa: CASSFSGGRLQGADTQYF
v_call: TRBV4-1; cdr3_aa: CASSQSGDRRGEQYF
v_call: TRBV18; cdr3_aa: CASSPPDRRDNSPLHF
v_call: TRBV19; cdr3_aa: CASSTSLGAGDTQYF
v_call: TRBV6-4; cdr3_aa: CASSGTANTEAFF
v_call: TRBV10-3; cdr3_aa: CAISGGGLNTEAFF
v_call: TRBV28; cdr3_aa: CASSAPTGGAGTEQYF
v_call: TRBV5-6; cdr3_aa: CASSLRLTSSGNTIYF
v_call: TRBV28; cdr3_aa: CASSVEDNYGYTF
v_call: TRBV2; cdr3_aa: CASGGDEVGEQYF
v_call: TRBV7-8; cdr3_aa: CAGRTSGRYNEQFF
v_call: TRBV5-8; cdr3_aa: CASSRRQGGEAFF
v_call: TRBV5-1; cdr3_aa: CASSPGGSGDTEAFF
v_call: TRBV2; cdr3_aa: CASSEARYRGREQYF
v_call: TRBV28; cdr3_aa: CASSNRGGYTF
v_call: TRBV28; cdr3_aa: CASSLGALFYGYTF
v_call: TRBV5-1; cdr3_aa: CASSRVGQGLGEQYF
v_call: TRBV4-2; cdr3_aa: CASSQGPLEQYGKLFF
v_call: TRBV5-6; cdr3_aa: CASSFRRVQNIQYF
v_call: TRBV12-1; cdr3_aa: CASSRGPSNQPQHF
v_call: TRBV5-1; cdr3_aa: CASSLAQGGTEAFF
v_call: TRBV7-8; cdr3_aa: CASSSAGQARNGYTF
v_call: TRBV7-6; cdr3_aa: CASSPSQVETQYF
v_call: TRBV18; cdr3_aa: CASSPRGETQYF